This T cell receptor (beta chain) was recorded in a study of blood T cell repertoires in COVID-19. Study at large: Specimens from acute and convalescent COVID-19 originated in the United States, Italy and Spain. T cells, B-cell-depleted T cells, or PBMCs supplied cDNA or gDNA.

In the original workflow: By means of reference gene primer amplification, nucleated cell counts were estimated. Data came from immunoSEQ multiplex PCR; TCRdb stores just in-frame clones and leaves some out. V, J and clone size derive from that table, while D and trimming were established from the DNA sequence. The sample consists of under 200,000 clones, around 87% of them appearing once. V lost 0 bases, J lost 5 bases, and 11 bases lay in between. The CDR3 loop spans 16 amino acids. Germline V CDR1 and CDR2: SNHLY, FYNNEI. This clone was seen a few times. The chain links TRBV2 to TRBJ1-6; maybe TRBD1 (5 bases). The sequencing sample was made of peripheral blood. The TCR was taken from a man younger than 35 with active or convalescent COVID-19. The CDR3 DNA reads TGTGCCAGCAGTGAAGCTGAGACAGTAAATAATTCACCCCTCCACTTT. It codes for CASSEAETVNNSPLHF.